Shown below are 24 T cell receptor beta chains from a single sample sequenced in a study of read filtering for tumor transcriptome and immune sequencing. Molecular barcoded adaptors covering alpha/delta and beta/gamma chains were used on approximately 440 ng RNA. TCRdb processed the reads anew with MiXCR; each CDR3 protein has one entry. Of roughly 49,000 distinct CDR3 sequences detected, less than 20% appear once; the ten largest clones hold 30% to 45%. The sequenced material came from a population of CD138-negative cells sorted from bone marrow. Receptor source: a donor aged 40 or older with multiple myeloma.

This clonotype was seen more than once but under ten times. This chain connects TRBV20-1 to TRBJ1-5; TRBD1 aligns across 7 bases. V lost 6 bases, J lost 0 bases, and 8 bases stayed unmatched. Germline lookup yields CDR1 DFQATT and CDR2 SNEGSKA (reference sequence). The CDR3 runs 15 residues. The CDR3 region has the DNA TGCAGTGCGCAGGGACAGATAAATAGCAATCAGCCCCAGCATTTT. Translated: CSAQGQINSNQPQHF.

The rearrangement joins TRBV14 to TRBJ2-1; D is ambiguous. V was clipped by 2 bases and J by 0 bases, with 11 bases between them. This CDR3 contains 16 residues. Germline V gene data show CDR1 as SGHDN and CDR2 as FVKESK. This CDR3 reads CASSQCPTRSYNEQFF. Here the CDR3 DNA reads TGTGCCAGCAGCCAATGCCCCACCCGCTCCTACAATGAGCAGTTCTTC.

There are many counts of this clonotype. A junction end diverges from the germline sequence, so it may reflect a read error. This chain joins TRBV28 and TRBJ2-7; D may be TRBD1 or TRBD2 (5 bases each). There are 16 residues in the CDR3. Germline V CDR1 and CDR2: MDHEN, SYDVKM. The CDR3 DNA follows: TGTGTCAGCAGTTCCCCAACGGCCGGGACGAACTACGAGCAGTACTTC. Its translation: CVSSSPTAGTNYEQYF. Together with reference TRBV28 and TRBJ2-7, the CDR3 gives the full variable domain: DVKVTQSSRYLVKRTGEKVFLECVQDMDHENMFWYRQDPGLGLRLIYFSYDVKMKEKGDIPEGYSVSREKKERFSLILESASTNQTSMYLCVSSSPTAGTNYEQYFGPGTRLTVT.

The V gene is TRBV9, the J gene TRBJ2-5, with TRBD2 matching 7 bases. Germline V CDR1 and CDR2: SGDLS, YYNGEE. The CDR3 is 15 residues long. V lost 0 bases, J lost 0 bases, and 2 bases stayed unmatched. CDR3 sequence: CASSVASGNQETQYF. As DNA, the CDR3 is TGTGCCAGCAGCGTAGCTAGCGGAAACCAAGAGACCCAGTACTTC.

This clonotype was found many times. The V gene is TRBV14, the J gene TRBJ2-1; D may correspond to TRBD1 or TRBD2 (5 bases each). CDR3 length: 15 residues. V dropped 0 bases and J dropped 3 bases, with 9 bases sitting between them. CDR1 SGHDN and CDR2 FVKESK come from the germline V gene. CDR3 nucleotide sequence: TGTGCCAGCAGCCAAGATCGGGGCTTCTACAATGAGCAGTTCTTC. This codes for CASSQDRGFYNEQFF.

This clonotype was counted between two and nine times. The rearrangement links TRBV3-1 to TRBJ1-4; no clear D. The length of the CDR3 is 13 residues. Germline V lookup: CDR1 LGHDT, CDR2 YNNKEL (reference sequence). Trimming pared 1 base from V and 10 bases from J, leaving 10 bases between. CDR3 DNA: TGTGCCAGCAGCCAAGTCTATAGCGGAAAACTGTTTTTT. Its translation: CASSQVYSGKLFF.

There are many counts of this clonotype. This chain joins TRBV2 and TRBJ2-1; D not certain. V lost 8 bases and J lost 7, with 18 bases in between. This CDR3 spans 14 amino acids. Germline loops: CDR1 SNHLY, CDR2 FYNNEI. The DNA of the CDR3 is TGTGCCAGCCAAATATCGCCGACTTTGAATGAGCAGTTCTTC. Amino acid sequence: CASQISPTLNEQFF.

About this clonotype: Possible read error: a much larger clone is one base away. The CDR3 DNA reads as TGCGCCAGCAGCTTGGTGGAAACGACCTACGAGCAGTACTTC. Its protein product is CASSLVETTYEQYF. The V gene is TRBV5-1, the J gene TRBJ2-7; D is unclear. The CDR3 covers 14 residues. Germline loops: CDR1 SGHRS, CDR2 YFSETQ. Trimming shortened V by 0 bases and J by 2 bases, and 9 bases separated the two germline ends.

To note about this clonotype: A much more abundant neighbour one base away suggests this may be a read error. The chain has TRBV7-9 and TRBJ2-5; TRBD1 might be the D (5 bases). This CDR3 is 15 amino acids long. Trimming left V 2 bases short and J 5 bases short, with 15 bases between. The V gene's germline CDR1 is SEHNR and CDR2 FQNEAQ (reference sequence). The CDR3 DNA reads TGTGCCAGCAGCTTATACATGGGGCGTTTTGAGACCCAGTACTTC. Protein product: CASSLYMGRFETQYF.

This clonotype was detected many times. The rearrangement joins TRBV10-3 to TRBJ2-5; no clear D. This CDR3 has 11 amino acids. Trimming removed 8 bases at V and 0 bases at J, with 4 bases between. Germline values: CDR1 ENHRY, CDR2 SYGVKD. The CDR3 DNA reads TGTGCCATCTCCGACCAAGAGACCCAGTACTTC. Encoded protein: CAISDQETQYF.

This clonotype showed up many times. The rearrangement links TRBV21-1 to TRBJ2-3; the tabulated D call, TRBD2, remains unverified against the DNA. TRBV21-1 is an annotated pseudogene. The CDR3 spans 17 residues. The DNA of the CDR3 is TGTGCCAGCAGCAAACACACTAGCGGGAGTAGAACAGATACGCAGTATTTT. Residues: CASSKHTSGSRTDTQYF.

This clonotype was seen ten or more times. The chain has TRBV19 and TRBJ2-1, with 13 bases lining up with TRBD2. V was clipped by 9 bases and J by 8 bases; unmatched bases: 7. CDR1 is LNHDA, CDR2 SQIVND, per germline (reference sequence). CDR3 size: 14 residues. CDR3 DNA sequence: TGTGCCAGCAGACTAGCGGGAGGATCCTATGAGCAGTTCTTC. This gives the protein CASRLAGGSYEQFF.

Points on this clonotype: This is likely an artifact of a read error, given a far larger clone one base away. V and J are TRBV7-9 and TRBJ2-2; D is perhaps TRBD1 or TRBD2 (5 bases each). Germline CDR1 is SEHNR and CDR2 is FQNEAQ (reference sequence). The CDR3 runs 15 residues. This CDR3 is CTSSLVLAGTGELFF. DNA for the CDR3: TGTACCAGCAGCTTAGTCCTAGCAGGGACCGGGGAGCTGTTTTTT.

The gene calls are TRBV7-2 and TRBJ1-1; 10 positions match TRBD1. The germline V gene encodes CDR1 SGHTA and CDR2 FQGNSA. J gave up 4 bases and V 6 bases, and 11 bases lay outside the gene matches. This CDR3 spans 16 amino acids. Written as DNA, the CDR3 is TGTGCCAGCAGGCTTTGGACAGGGGGAGTTCCCACTGAAGCTTTCTTT. This encodes CASRLWTGGVPTEAFF.

Concerning this clonotype: A far larger clone lies a single base away; this is likely a read error. The gene calls are TRBV5-8 and TRBJ1-1; tentatively, D is TRBD1 (6 bases). Germline-derived CDR1 and CDR2 are SGHTS and YDEGEE. The CDR3 spans 16 residues. V was clipped by 1 base and J by 4 bases, with 17 bases between them. The CDR3 sequence: CASSLPRDTLTTEAFF. The CDR3 DNA follows: TGTGCCAGCAGCTTGCCCAGGGACACCCTCACCACTGAAGCTTTCTTT.

A remark on this clonotype: One end of the junction is discordant with germline, which a read error may explain. The chain couples TRBV15 to TRBJ2-1; D is possibly TRBD2 (5 bases). The CDR3 has 15 residues. The germline V gene encodes CDR1 LNHNV and CDR2 YYDKDF (reference sequence). DNA for the CDR3: TGTGCCGCCAGCAGAGTCTGGAGGCCCCCCAATGAGCAGTTCTTC. Translation gives CAASRVWRPPNEQFF.

The chain links TRBV18 to TRBJ2-1, with TRBD2 matching over 14 bases. This CDR3 contains 17 residues. V shed 0 bases and J 5 bases; nucleotides not matched to a gene: 3. The germline gives CDR1 KGHSH, CDR2 LQKENI. The DNA of the CDR3 is TGTGCCAGCTCACCACCGGGACTAGCGGGAGAGAACAATGAGCAGTTCTTC. Protein: CASSPPGLAGENNEQFF. The full variable domain, completed using reference TRBV18 and TRBJ2-1, is NAGVMQNPRHLVRRRGQEARLRCSPMKGHSHVYWYRQLPEEGLKFMVYLQKENIIDESGMPKERFSAEFPKEGPSILRIQQVVRGDSAAYFCASSPPGLAGENNEQFFGPGTRLTVL.

This clonotype was observed many times. The chain links TRBV12-3 or TRBV12-4 to TRBJ1-3, with D uncertain. The CDR3 is 15 residues long. The V end lost 3 bases, the J end lost 0 bases, and 9 bases lay between the germline ends. CDR3 in DNA: TGTGCCAGCAGTTTTACGCCGGCCTCTGGAAACACCATATATTTT. Translating gives CASSFTPASGNTIYF.

The table lists this clonotype with a few counts. The chain recombines TRBV20-1 with TRBJ2-7; D may correspond to TRBD1 or TRBD2 (5 bases each). Germline CDR1 reads DFQATT; CDR2 reads SNEGSKA (reference sequence). This CDR3 has 13 residues. V was shortened by 2 bases and J by 2 bases, with 10 bases between the two germline ends. DNA of the CDR3: TGCAGTGCTAGATTTGGGACCACCTACGAGCAGTACTTC. Residues: CSARFGTTYEQYF.

This clonotype was counted ten times or more. The chain carries TRBV20-1 and TRBJ2-7; possibly TRBD1 for D (6 bases). Trimming shortened V by 3 bases and J by 1 base, and 16 bases separated the two germline ends. This CDR3 spans 15 amino acids. Germline lookup yields CDR1 DFQATT and CDR2 SNEGSKA (reference sequence). CDR3 in amino acids: CSASPGARGSYEQYF. The CDR3 DNA reads TGCAGTGCTAGCCCCGGGGCAAGGGGGTCCTACGAGCAGTACTTC.

This clonotype has just a few counts. This clone may be a read error of a much larger clone one base away. As the CDR3 is not closed by the conserved phenylalanine or tryptophan, this likely results from a read error. The rearrangement links TRBV29-1 to TRBJ2-3; D is unresolved. Trimming removed 8 bases at V and 0 bases at J, with 12 bases between. This CDR3 contains 13 residues. CDR1 is SQVTM and CDR2 is ANQGSEA in the germline V gene. CDR3 protein: CSSPRGSTDTQYL. The CDR3, as DNA: TGCAGCTCTCCTAGAGGAAGCACAGATACGCAGTATCTT.

Many counts were recorded for this clonotype. The rearrangement links TRBV6-5 to TRBJ1-1; D not certain. V was shortened by 5 bases and J by 8 bases, with 18 bases between the two germline ends. Looked up from germline, CDR1 is MNHEY and CDR2 is SVGAGI. The CDR3 totals 14 residues. The CDR3 coding sequence is TGTGCCAGCAGTCCCCCGGGCAGAACGACCGAAGCTTTCTTT. It translates to CASSPPGRTTEAFF.

This chain links TRBV29-1 with TRBJ2-5, with D unresolved. The CDR3 runs to 13 residues. Germline CDR1 is SQVTM and CDR2 is ANQGSEA. V lost 3 bases, J lost 1 base, and 9 bases lay in between. CDR3 sequence (DNA): TGCAGCGTTGAGGCCCCCCGCCAAGAGACCCAGTACTTC. Translation gives CSVEAPRQETQYF.

The chain employs TRBV4-1 and TRBJ1-4; D is unresolved. The V gene lost 3 bases and the J gene lost 0 bases, with 11 bases spanning the gap. In germline, CDR1 is MGHRA, CDR2 YSYEKL. The CDR3 runs 16 residues. DNA of the CDR3: TGCGCCAGCAGCCATGAACGAGATGCAACTAATGAAAAACTGTTTTTT. Encoded protein: CASSHERDATNEKLFF.